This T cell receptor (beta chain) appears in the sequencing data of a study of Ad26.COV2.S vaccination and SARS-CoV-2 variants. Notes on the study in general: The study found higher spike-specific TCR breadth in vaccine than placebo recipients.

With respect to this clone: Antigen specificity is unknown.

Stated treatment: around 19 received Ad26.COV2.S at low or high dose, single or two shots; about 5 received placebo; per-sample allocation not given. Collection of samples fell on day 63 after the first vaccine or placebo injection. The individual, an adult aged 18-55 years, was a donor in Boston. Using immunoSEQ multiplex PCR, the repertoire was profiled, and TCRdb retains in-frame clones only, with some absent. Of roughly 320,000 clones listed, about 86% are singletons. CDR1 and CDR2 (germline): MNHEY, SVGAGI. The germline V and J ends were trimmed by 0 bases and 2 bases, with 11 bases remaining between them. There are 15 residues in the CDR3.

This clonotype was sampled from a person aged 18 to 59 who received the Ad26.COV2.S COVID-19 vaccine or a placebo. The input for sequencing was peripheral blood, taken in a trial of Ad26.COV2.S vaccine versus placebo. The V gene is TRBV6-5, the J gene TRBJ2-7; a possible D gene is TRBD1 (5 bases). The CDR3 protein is CASSYSTAGTYEQYF. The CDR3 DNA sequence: TGTGCCAGCAGTTACTCGACGGCAGGGACCTACGAGCAGTACTTC.